A single T cell receptor beta chain is shown here with its context. Trimming shortened V by 8 bases and J by 1 base, and 12 bases separated the two germline ends. This CDR3 is built from 14 residues. Germline V CDR1 and CDR2: SGHAT, FQDESV (reference sequence). The sample is drawn from a study of T-cell memory formation after mild COVID-19. Background on the study: TCR clusters were mostly confined to one donor each.

5'RACE primed from the constant segment yielded TCR alpha and TCR beta cDNA libraries bearing sample barcodes and UMIs. A single record per CDR3 protein comes from TCRdb applying MiXCR to the 5' RACE reads. The sample has 50,000 to 75,000 distinct CDR3 sequences; about 9.4% are singletons. The rearrangement links TRBV11-1 to TRBJ2-1, with D unclear. This TCR was sampled from a man aged 18 to 29 who had mild COVID-19 (a few samples of this study predate the infection). Cell type and time point are not known. Material: PBMCs or a T cell subset sorted from them (not recorded which). CDR3 DNA: TGTGCCAGCGAGGACCGTCGATCCTACAATGAGCAGTTCTTC. Protein: CASEDRRSYNEQFF.